The next 25 T cell receptor beta chains were all read from a single sample in a study of high-grade serous ovarian cancer treatment subgroups. Tumor tissue was taken before any definitive surgery or chemotherapy was given. TCRdb keeps only in-frame clones here, not all; method: immunoSEQ multiplex PCR. The repertoire holds about 2,500 clones, with 55% to 75% as singletons. The sequenced sample was tumor tissue. The receptor set was obtained from a human donor with high-grade serous ovarian cancer.

The chain has TRBV5-4 and TRBJ2-1; 11 nucleotides align to TRBD2. V was pared by 1 base and J by 14 bases, with 8 bases of the junction left unmatched. CDR3 length: 14 residues. Looked up from germline, CDR1 is SGHNT and CDR2 is YYREEE (reference sequence). CDR3 protein: CASSLFIAGGPKFF. In DNA form, the CDR3 reads TGTGCCAGCAGCTTGTTTATAGCGGGAGGGCCCAAGTTCTTC. Filled out from reference TRBV5-4 and TRBJ2-1, the complete variable domain reads ETGVTQSPTHLIKTRGQQVTLRCSSQSGHNTVSWYQQALGQGPQFIFQYYREEENGRGNFPPRFSGLQFPNYSSELNVNALELDDSALYLCASSLFIAGGPKFFGPGTRLTVL.

This clone was counted a few times. The chain links TRBV10-3 to TRBJ1-4; D uncertain. CDR3 size: 14 residues. CDR1 and CDR2 (germline): ENHRY, SYGVKD. The V and J ends lost 4 bases and 0 bases respectively, with 6 bases between them. For the CDR3, the DNA is TGTGCCATCAGTGCAGCGGCAACTAATGAAAAACTGTTTTTT. This codes for CAISAAATNEKLFF.

The rearrangement joins TRBV7-2 to TRBJ1-1; D is uncertain. Germline V gene data show CDR1 as SGHTA and CDR2 as FQGNSA. V shed 1 base and J shed 2 bases, with 5 bases lying between them. The CDR3 loop spans 13 amino acids. The CDR3 region is CASSLGYNTEAFF. CDR3 sequence (DNA): TGTGCCAGCAGCTTAGGGTATAACACTGAAGCTTTCTTT.

The chain couples TRBV28 to TRBJ1-2; no definite D call. With 3 bases removed from V and 4 bases from J, the gap between germline ends came to 15 bases. The CDR3 runs to 15 residues. Germline V lookup: CDR1 MDHEN, CDR2 SYDVKM. The chain's CDR3 is CASSLPGWAGYGYTF. For the CDR3, the DNA is TGTGCCAGCAGTTTGCCCGGGTGGGCGGGCTATGGCTACACCTTC.

A few counts support this clone. This chain connects TRBV7-8 to TRBJ1-1; no firm D call. Germline V gene lookup returns CDR1 SGHVS and CDR2 FQNEAQ. Trimming removed 5 bases from V and 3 bases from J, with 7 bases in between. This CDR3 has 12 residues. CDR3 DNA: TGTGCCAGCAGCCAGACCTACACTGAAGCTTTCTTT. Translation: CASSQTYTEAFF.

This clone was counted between two and nine times. This rearrangement joins TRBV19 to TRBJ2-3, with TRBD2 matching over 12 bases. This CDR3 spans 20 amino acids. Trimming took 5 bases from V and 6 from J; bases not matched to a gene: 21. CDR1 and CDR2 (germline): LNHDA, SQIVND (reference sequence). In DNA form, the CDR3 reads TGTGCCAGTAGTCCCACGGGGACTAGCGGGCGGATGCGACGCATGGATACGCAGTATTTT. This codes for CASSPTGTSGRMRRMDTQYF.

The chain recombines TRBV5-5 with TRBJ2-7; 11 positions match TRBD2. The CDR3 sequence is 20 residues long. Looked up from germline, CDR1 is SGHKS and CDR2 is YYEKEE (reference sequence). Unmatched junction bases numbered 15, after V lost 0 bases and J lost 1 base. CDR3 sequence: CASSLAITRGLAGLSYEQYF. In DNA, the CDR3 is TGTGCCAGCAGCTTGGCCATCACAAGAGGACTAGCGGGTTTGTCCTACGAGCAGTACTTC.

This clone is large by share. The chain joins TRBV25-1 to TRBJ2-7; maybe TRBD2 (5 bases). Germline lookup yields CDR1 MGHDK and CDR2 SYGVNS. The CDR3 runs 12 residues. The V gene lost 2 bases and the J gene lost 11 bases, with 13 bases spanning the gap. DNA of the CDR3: TGTGCCAGCAGTGAAGGCCGGCAGGAGGAGTACTTC. It encodes CASSEGRQEEYF.

The chain joins TRBV11-2 to TRBJ1-1; D unclear. Germline CDR1 is SGHAT and CDR2 is FQNNGV. The CDR3 loop spans 14 amino acids. The V end lost 5 bases, the J end lost 1 base, and 11 bases lay between the germline ends. Written as DNA, the CDR3 is TGTGCCAGCAGCCCTTGGGCTGGGAACACTGAAGCTTTCTTT. Residues: CASSPWAGNTEAFF.

The rearrangement joins TRBV28 to TRBJ2-7; 8 positions match TRBD1. J lost 11 bases, V lost 2 bases, and 5 bases had no gene match. This CDR3 is 12 amino acids long. Looked up from germline, CDR1 is MDHEN and CDR2 is SYDVKM. CDR3 in amino acids: CASSLRTGFKYF. As DNA, the CDR3 is TGTGCCAGCAGTTTAAGGACAGGGTTTAAGTACTTC.

The chain recombines TRBV5-1 with TRBJ2-5, with 9 nucleotides matching TRBD1. Germline lookup yields CDR1 SGHRS and CDR2 YFSETQ. The CDR3 is 15 residues long. The J segment lost 5 bases and the V segment lost 4 bases, leaving 9 bases of the junction unmatched. The CDR3 nucleotides read TGCGCCAGCAGCAGAACACAGGGGGCTGGGGAGACCCAGTACTTC. Amino acid sequence: CASSRTQGAGETQYF.

The V gene is TRBV7-8, the J gene TRBJ2-5; tentatively, D is TRBD1 (7 bases). This CDR3 is built from 12 residues. Germline-derived CDR1 and CDR2 are SGHVS and FQNEAQ. The V gene lost 5 bases and the J gene lost 9 bases, with 13 bases spanning the gap. CDR3 sequence reads: CASSETGEAQYF. In DNA form, the CDR3 reads TGTGCCAGCAGCGAAACAGGGGAGGCCCAGTACTTC.

The chain joins TRBV28 to TRBJ1-5; D is uncertain. The CDR3 totals 14 residues. Germline V CDR1 and CDR2: MDHEN, SYDVKM. The V gene lost 3 bases and the J gene lost 5 bases, with 11 bases spanning the gap. The CDR3: CASSLPATYQPQHF. Here the CDR3 DNA reads TGTGCCAGCAGTTTGCCCGCTACGTATCAGCCCCAGCATTTT.

This clone was observed a handful of times. The rearrangement uses TRBV11-2 and TRBJ2-7, with D unclear. This CDR3 is 15 amino acids long. Germline V lookup: CDR1 SGHAT, CDR2 FQNNGV. V was clipped by 0 bases and J by 2 bases, with 11 bases between them. The CDR3 region is CASSLDPGSAYEQYF. The CDR3 region has the DNA TGTGCCAGCAGCTTAGACCCCGGGTCCGCCTACGAGCAGTACTTC.

The chain combines TRBV27 with TRBJ2-1; the D is unclear. The CDR3 runs 14 residues. Germline CDR1 MNHEY, CDR2 SMNVEV (reference sequence). V lost 5 bases, J lost 8 bases, and 16 bases lay in between. The chain's CDR3 is CASSLYYHRYEQFF. DNA of the CDR3: TGTGCCAGCAGTCTTTACTATCACCGGTATGAGCAGTTCTTC.

This chain connects TRBV7-2 to TRBJ2-1; 7 nucleotides line up with TRBD2. J gave up 9 bases and V 5 bases, and 13 bases lay outside the gene matches. The CDR3 is made up of 15 amino acids. CDR1 is SGHTA and CDR2 is FQGNSA in the germline V gene. In nucleotides, the CDR3 is TGTGCCAGCAGCCCCCACCGATCGACTAGCACTGAGCAGTTCTTC. Its protein product is CASSPHRSTSTEQFF.

The chain links TRBV4-1 to TRBJ2-2, with D maybe TRBD2 (6 bases). Looked up from germline, CDR1 is MGHRA and CDR2 is YSYEKL. The CDR3 consists of 17 residues. The ends were cut back, 0 bases at V and 7 bases at J, with 18 bases in the middle. CDR3: CASSQDPFRGGGGELFF. The CDR3 coding sequence is TGCGCCAGCAGCCAAGACCCTTTTCGGGGAGGTGGCGGGGAGCTGTTTTTT.

This clone was seen once. The chain recombines TRBV5-1 with TRBJ2-1; 9 bases align to TRBD1. The CDR3 loop spans 16 amino acids. After removal of 3 bases from V and 4 bases from J, the junction contained 8 bases not matched to a gene. Germline CDR1 and CDR2: SGHRS and YFSETQ. DNA of the CDR3: TGCGCCAGCAGCTATCCCGGGACAGGGACATACAATGAGCAGTTCTTC. As protein: CASSYPGTGTYNEQFF. Using reference TRBV5-1 and TRBJ2-1 for the parts outside the CDR3, the full variable domain is KAGVTQTPRYLIKTRGQQVTLSCSPISGHRSVSWYQQTPGQGLQFLFEYFSETQRNKGNFPGRFSGRQFSNSRSEMNVSTLELGDSALYLCASSYPGTGTYNEQFFGPGTRLTVL.

This clone has a handful of counts. This chain links TRBV6-5 with TRBJ2-2; 9 bases line up with TRBD1. CDR1 MNHEY and CDR2 SVGAGI come from the germline V gene. The CDR3 totals 15 residues. V lost 6 bases, J lost 5 bases, and 7 bases stayed unmatched. The CDR3 protein is CASRHGTGFTGELFF. The DNA of the CDR3 is TGTGCCAGCAGACACGGGACAGGGTTTACCGGGGAGCTGTTTTTT.

This clone is judged medium-sized (0.01 to 0.1%). The gene calls are TRBV15 and TRBJ2-5; maybe TRBD1 (6 bases). The CDR3 is 15 residues long. V was pared by 0 bases and J by 4 bases, with 12 bases between. The germline CDR1 and CDR2 sequences are LNHNV and YYDKDF (reference sequence). Here the CDR3 reads CATSRDSRGRETQYF. CDR3 DNA sequence: TGTGCCACCAGCAGAGATTCCAGGGGCCGAGAGACCCAGTACTTC.

The V call is TRBV19, the J call TRBJ2-2; 10 bases match TRBD1. The CDR3 runs to 15 residues. Germline V lookup: CDR1 LNHDA, CDR2 SQIVND (reference sequence). The J segment lost 6 bases and the V segment lost 10 bases, leaving 11 bases of the junction unmatched. CDR3 in DNA: TGTGCCACAACCAGGGACAGGGGATTCTCCGGGGAGCTGTTTTTT. Amino acids: CATTRDRGFSGELFF.

The chain uses TRBV7-9 and TRBJ1-1; maybe TRBD1 (6 bases). V lost 5 bases, J lost 5 bases, and 18 bases lay in between. CDR1 is SEHNR and CDR2 is FQNEAQ in the germline V gene (reference sequence). The CDR3 length is 15 residues. The CDR3: CASSPSPQGGTEAFF. CDR3 DNA sequence: TGTGCCAGCAGCCCGAGTCCACAGGGCGGGACTGAAGCTTTCTTT.

The rearrangement links TRBV5-1 to TRBJ2-3, with TRBD2 as a possible D gene (6 bases). Germline CDR1 SGHRS, CDR2 YFSETQ. Deletions cut 3 bases from V and 0 bases from J, with 14 bases between. The CDR3 length is 16 residues. The DNA of the CDR3 is TGCGCCAGCAGCTGGGGGGAGTGGGTTAGCACAGATACGCAGTATTTT. This codes for CASSWGEWVSTDTQYF.

This clone showed up just a few times. This chain uses TRBV9 with TRBJ2-1; 12 bases align to TRBD2. The trim removed 4 bases at V and 7 bases at J, leaving 12 bases unmatched. The CDR3 extends over 17 amino acids. Germline CDR1 and CDR2: SGDLS and YYNGEE. CDR3 in DNA: TGTGCCAGCAGCTCCATGCCACTAGCGGGAGGTAGGAATGAGCAGTTCTTC. Translation gives CASSSMPLAGGRNEQFF.

V gene TRBV5-3 combines with J gene TRBJ1-3; TRBD1 is a possible D gene (6 bases). TRBV5-3 is marked as an open reading frame, function uncertain. Deletions cut 3 bases from V and 3 bases from J, with 16 bases between. The CDR3 sequence is 16 residues long. CDR3 residues: CARSSADRRYGNTIYF. The CDR3 DNA reads as TGTGCCAGAAGCTCCGCCGACAGGAGATATGGAAACACCATATATTTT.